Presented here are 8 T cell receptor beta chains from one specimen sequenced in a study of post-analysis software for immune sequencing data. Study conclusions and caveats: Patients used about five TRBV segments, including TRBV5-6, TRBV5-1 and TRBV20-1, more often than controls.

Unique molecular identifiers were built into the TCR beta cDNA libraries. MiXCR, run by TCRdb on the PCR reads, gives a single entry per CDR3 protein. The sample lists roughly 600,000 distinct CDR3 sequences, 44% occurring once. The antigens of these receptors remain unknown. The specimen was blood. The receptor set was obtained from a girl aged 10-17 years with multiple sclerosis.

This clonotype was recorded once. One end of the junction varies from germline; a read error may be responsible. This chain joins TRBV6-1 and TRBJ2-3, with 10 bases aligning to TRBD1. In germline, CDR1 is MNHNS, CDR2 SASEGT. There are 17 residues in the CDR3. The CDR3 protein is CVSSPLHDRGLTDPQYF. CDR3 nucleotides: TGTGTCAGCAGTCCACTTCACGACAGGGGGCTAACGGATCCGCAGTATTTT.

V gene TRBV6-5 combines with J gene TRBJ1-1; D gene ambiguous. CDR1 and CDR2 (germline): MNHEY, SVGAGI. The CDR3 has 16 amino acids. Trimming shortened V by 4 bases and J by 0 bases, and 15 bases separated the two germline ends. The CDR3 region is CASSSARIAMNTEAFF. For the CDR3, the DNA is TGTGCCAGCAGTTCCGCGAGGATCGCCATGAACACTGAAGCTTTCTTT.

The chain combines TRBV4-1 with TRBJ2-5; no definite D call. This CDR3 is 13 amino acids long. Between the trimmed V and J ends, which lost 2 bases and 11 bases, there was a span of 15 bases. CDR1 and CDR2 from the germline V gene are MGHRA and YSYEKL. The CDR3 DNA follows: TGCGCCAGCAGCCAATCCTTTAACAATGAGCAGTACTTC. It codes for CASSQSFNNEQYF.

The V and J genes are TRBV20-1 and TRBJ2-3; TRBD2 matches 8 bases. This CDR3 contains 14 residues. Germline values: CDR1 DFQATT, CDR2 SNEGSKA (reference sequence). V shed 6 bases and J 0 bases; nucleotides not matched to a gene: 5. CDR3 sequence reads: CSARGGKSTDTQYF. DNA of the CDR3: TGCAGTGCCCGCGGGGGGAAGAGCACAGATACGCAGTATTTT.

This clonotype was detected a few times. The J gene is TRBJ1-4, the V gene TRBV7-9; D is unresolved. The CDR3 sequence is 14 residues long. Germline V gives CDR1 SEHNR, CDR2 FQNEAQ (reference sequence). Trimming removed 3 bases at V and 4 bases at J, with 9 bases between. Here the CDR3 reads CASSFWSDNEKLFF. The DNA for the CDR3 is TGTGCCAGCAGCTTTTGGTCCGATAATGAAAAACTGTTTTTT.

The table lists this clonotype with a few counts. A junction boundary mismatches the germline segment, possibly from a read error. The rearrangement links TRBV12-3 or TRBV12-4 to TRBJ1-6; D uncertain. This CDR3 is 11 amino acids long. The chain's CDR3 is CASSLGRPLHF. In DNA, the CDR3 is TGTGCCAGCAGCTTAGGGAGGCCCCTCCACTTT.

The table lists this clonotype with many counts. V and J are TRBV6-5 and TRBJ2-7; TRBD1 might be the D (5 bases). The germline gives CDR1 MNHEY, CDR2 SVGAGI. CDR3 size: 12 residues. The germline V and J ends were trimmed by 3 bases and 6 bases, with 9 bases remaining between them. As DNA, the CDR3 is TGTGCCAGCAGTTATCAGGGTCGCGAGCAGTACTTC. Amino acid sequence: CASSYQGREQYF.

This sequence joins TRBV6-6 and TRBJ1-3; no clear D gene. The CDR3 is 14 amino acids. The germline CDR1 and CDR2 sequences are MNHNY and SVGAGI (reference sequence). The V and J ends lost 8 bases and 3 bases respectively, with 14 bases between them. The CDR3 DNA sequence: TGTGCCAGCGCTAGAGACAACGGTGGAAACACCATATATTTT. As protein: CASARDNGGNTIYF.